This T cell receptor beta chain came from a study of regulatory T cells in long-lasting Graves disease. The study, taken as a whole, reports: Preferential use of TRBV28, TRBJ1-2 and TRBJ2-5 was seen in persistent disease. Persistent Graves' patients had lower TCR diversity than newly diagnosed ones.

This clonotype has a count of ten or more. The antigen remains undetermined. Time point in this sample: newly diagnosed GD, antithyroid drugs for less than 3 months. After RNA was extracted from PBMCs, the TCR library was made from it. Investigators prepared the TCR beta libraries by applying iRepertoire HTBI primers and Arm-PCR of CDR3 regions. MiXCR, applied by TCRdb to the multiplex PCR reads, yields one record per CDR3 protein. The sample records 200,000 to 250,000 distinct CDR3 sequences, roughly 18% being singletons. The germline gives CDR1 MNHEY, CDR2 SMNVEV (reference sequence). This CDR3 is built from 13 residues.

This specimen was peripheral blood mononuclear cells (PBMCs), taken at new diagnosis, from a patient treated with antithyroid drugs. This TCR was recovered from a female donor with Graves disease. V usage is TRBV27 and J usage is TRBJ2-1; tentative D call: TRBD2 (5 bases). The J call may be wrong; the DNA end is better matched by TRBJ2-5. The CDR3 is CASSLLRGETQYF. The CDR3 nucleotides are TGTGCCAGCAGTTTATTGAGAGGGGAGACCCAGTACTTC.